One sample yielded the 13 T cell receptor beta chains listed below, sequenced in a study of blood T cell repertoires in COVID-19 (dated by TCRdb to 2020 to 2021). The library came from the immunoSEQ multiplex PCR assay. TCRdb stores this immuneACCESS table with in-frame sequences only. Part of the clones is absent; in the studies checked, under half of the shortfall reflects unresolved V genes, and no reason is known for the rest. This sample holds fewer than 250,000 clones; about 88% were observed only once. The top ten clonotypes cover 3% to 3.5% of the sample. The material sequenced was peripheral blood. The source of these receptors is a man in his fifties or sixties with acute or convalescent COVID-19.

This chain uses TRBV27 with TRBJ2-5; 8 bases line up with TRBD1. The ends lost 6 bases at V and 5 bases at J; junction bases unmatched: 8. The CDR3 runs 14 residues. Germline assignment: CDR1 MNHEY and CDR2 SMNVEV (reference sequence). DNA of the CDR3: TGTGCCAGCAGGGCAGGCAGGGGGCGGGAGACCCAGTACTTC. As protein: CASRAGRGRETQYF.

This clone showed up just once. The CDR3 sequence is CASSLLGSGGAYEQYF. In nucleotides, the CDR3 is TGTGCCAGCAGCTTGCTTGGGAGCGGGGGGGCCTACGAGCAGTACTTC. The chain is built from TRBV5-4 and TRBJ2-7; 10 nucleotides align to TRBD2. Germline V gives CDR1 SGHNT, CDR2 YYREEE (reference sequence). The CDR3 has 16 residues. With V trimmed by 1 base and J by 2 bases, 6 bases remained unmatched.

This sequence joins TRBV9 and TRBJ2-3; 9 bases fit TRBD2. The CDR3 is 18 residues long. V lost 1 base to trimming and J lost 0 bases; unmatched junction nucleotides: 9. Germline V gene lookup returns CDR1 SGDLS and CDR2 YYNGEE. DNA of the CDR3: TGTGCCAGCAGCGTATTGGGCGGGGGGGCTTTAAGCACAGATACGCAGTATTTT. It yields the protein CASSVLGGGALSTDTQYF.

The genes are TRBV27 and TRBJ1-1; D perhaps matches TRBD1 (5 bases). Germline-derived CDR1 and CDR2 are MNHEY and SMNVEV (reference sequence). There are 15 residues in the CDR3. With 5 bases removed from V and 4 bases from J, the gap between germline ends came to 17 bases. The CDR3 spells CASSGRGSGGTEAFF. As DNA, the CDR3 is TGTGCCAGCAGTGGCCGGGGGAGCGGGGGCACTGAAGCTTTCTTT.

The chain is built from TRBV11-2 and TRBJ2-5; 8 bases align to TRBD1. The V segment lost 1 base and the J segment 1 base; nucleotides outside the gene matches: 5. This CDR3 region has 16 residues. Per the germline V gene, CDR1 is SGHAT and CDR2 is FQNNGV. In DNA, the CDR3 is TGTGCCAGCAGCTTAGTGCCAGGGGGCGTCCAAGAGACCCAGTACTTC. It is translated as CASSLVPGGVQETQYF.

The rearrangement links TRBV18 to TRBJ1-1, with D unresolved. The CDR3 has 13 residues. The germline V gene encodes CDR1 KGHSH and CDR2 LQKENI. The germline V and J ends were trimmed by 8 bases and 0 bases, with 10 bases remaining between them. Written as DNA, the CDR3 is TGTGCCAGCGCGGCGGTGGTGAACACTGAAGCTTTCTTT. Translation gives CASAAVVNTEAFF.

This clone came up a few times. The CDR3 sequence: CASTIRGQETQYF. The DNA for the CDR3 is TGTGCCAGCACCATTCGGGGCCAAGAGACCCAGTACTTC. The rearrangement uses TRBV28 and TRBJ2-5, with D possibly TRBD2 on 5 matching bases. Germline CDR1 and CDR2: MDHEN and SYDVKM. This CDR3 has 13 amino acids. V was trimmed by 7 bases and J by 1 base, leaving 10 bases between them.

This chain links TRBV9 with TRBJ2-7; 8 nucleotides match TRBD1. The CDR3 extends over 15 amino acids. Germline V gives CDR1 SGDLS, CDR2 YYNGEE. V was pared by 4 bases and J by 0 bases, with 6 bases of the junction left unmatched. CDR3 sequence (DNA): TGTGCCAGCAGCCCCGGACAGGGCGCCTCCTACGAGCAGTACTTC. Protein: CASSPGQGASYEQYF.

CDR3 loop: CASSITGTGAAEQYF. The CDR3 nucleotides read TGTGCCAGCAGCATCACCGGGACAGGGGCGGCCGAGCAGTACTTC. This rearrangement joins TRBV7-2 to TRBJ2-7; 10 bases match TRBD1. V lost 5 bases to trimming and J lost 6 bases; unmatched junction nucleotides: 10. The CDR3 is 15 residues long. The germline V gene has CDR1 SGHTA and CDR2 FQGNSA.

The chain carries TRBV7-3 and TRBJ2-2; possibly TRBD2 for D (5 bases). The CDR3 has 14 residues. Germline V gene data show CDR1 as SGHTA and CDR2 as FQGTGA. V lost 10 bases and J lost 5, with 17 bases in between. The CDR3 sequence is CATRGLKGTGELFF. In nucleotides, the CDR3 is TGTGCCACCCGAGGGCTCAAAGGGACCGGGGAGCTGTTTTTT.

The rearrangement uses TRBV2 and TRBJ1-4; no reliable D call. The V end lost 4 bases, the J end lost 7 bases, and 10 bases lay between the germline ends. The CDR3 covers 13 residues. The germline V gene has CDR1 SNHLY and CDR2 FYNNEI. CDR3 nucleotide sequence: TGTGCCAGCAGTGTCCGTTCGAGTGAAAAACTGTTTTTT. Amino acids: CASSVRSSEKLFF. Full variable domain (outside the CDR3, taken from reference TRBV2 and TRBJ1-4): EPEVTQTPSHQVTQMGQEVILRCVPISNHLYFYWYRQILGQKVEFLVSFYNNEISEKSEIFDDQFSVERPDGSNFTLKIRSTKLEDSAMYFCASSVRSSEKLFFGSGTQLSVL.

The J gene is TRBJ2-3, the V gene TRBV19, with TRBD2 matching over 11 bases. J gave up 6 bases and V 10 bases, and 18 bases lay outside the gene matches. The germline gives CDR1 LNHDA, CDR2 SQIVND (reference sequence). The CDR3 loop spans 17 amino acids. The DNA for the CDR3 is TGTGCCACCTCAGGGGGGGGACTAGCGGCGTCTTTGGATACGCAGTATTTT. Translating gives CATSGGGLAASLDTQYF.

The V and J genes are TRBV19 and TRBJ1-2; D unresolved. This CDR3 has 14 residues. Between the trimmed V and J ends, which lost 6 bases and 3 bases, there was a span of 14 bases. Germline V gene data show CDR1 as LNHDA and CDR2 as SQIVND (reference sequence). CDR3 in amino acids: CASSLHGLDYGYTF. The CDR3 DNA follows: TGTGCCAGTAGCCTCCATGGCCTTGACTATGGCTACACCTTC. Combining the CDR3 with reference TRBV19 and TRBJ1-2 gives the whole variable domain DGGITQSPKYLFRKEGQNVTLSCEQNLNHDAMYWYRQDPGQGLRLIYYSQIVNDFQKGDIAEGYSVSREKKESFPLTVTSAQKNPTAFYLCASSLHGLDYGYTFGSGTRLTVV.